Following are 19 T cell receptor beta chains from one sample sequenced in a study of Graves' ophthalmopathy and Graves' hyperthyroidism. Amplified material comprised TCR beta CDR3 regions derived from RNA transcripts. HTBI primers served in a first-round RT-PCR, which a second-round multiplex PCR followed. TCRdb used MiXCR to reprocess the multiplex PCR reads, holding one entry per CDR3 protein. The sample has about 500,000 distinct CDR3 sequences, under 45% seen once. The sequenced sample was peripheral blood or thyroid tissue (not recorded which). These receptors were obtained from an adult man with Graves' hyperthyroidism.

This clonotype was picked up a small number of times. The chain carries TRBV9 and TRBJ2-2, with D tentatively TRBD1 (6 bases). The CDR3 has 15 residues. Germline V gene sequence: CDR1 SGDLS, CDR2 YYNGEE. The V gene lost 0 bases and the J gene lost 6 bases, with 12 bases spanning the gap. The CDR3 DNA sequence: TGTGCCAGCAGCGTAGCTGGAAAGGGGGCCGGGGAGCTGTTTTTT. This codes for CASSVAGKGAGELFF.

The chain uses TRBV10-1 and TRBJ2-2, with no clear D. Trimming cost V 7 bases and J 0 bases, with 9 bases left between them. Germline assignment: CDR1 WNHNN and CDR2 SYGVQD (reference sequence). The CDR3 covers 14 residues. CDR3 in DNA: TGCGCCAGCACGGCGGCAGCGAACACCGGGGAGCTGTTTTTT. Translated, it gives CASTAAANTGELFF.

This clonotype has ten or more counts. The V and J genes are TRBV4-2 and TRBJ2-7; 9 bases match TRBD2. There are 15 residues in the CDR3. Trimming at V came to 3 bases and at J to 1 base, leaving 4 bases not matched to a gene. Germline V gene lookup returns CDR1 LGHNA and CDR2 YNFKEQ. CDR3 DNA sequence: TGTGCCAGCAGCCAGGGACTAGCCGGTTCCTACGAGCAGTACTTC. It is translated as CASSQGLAGSYEQYF.

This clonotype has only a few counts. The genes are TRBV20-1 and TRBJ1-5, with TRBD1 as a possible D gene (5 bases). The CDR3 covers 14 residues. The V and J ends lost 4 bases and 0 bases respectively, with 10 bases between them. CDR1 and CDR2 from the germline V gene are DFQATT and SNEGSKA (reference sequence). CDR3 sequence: CSATPQGSNQPQHF. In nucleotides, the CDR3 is TGCAGTGCTACCCCCCAGGGTAGCAATCAGCCCCAGCATTTT.

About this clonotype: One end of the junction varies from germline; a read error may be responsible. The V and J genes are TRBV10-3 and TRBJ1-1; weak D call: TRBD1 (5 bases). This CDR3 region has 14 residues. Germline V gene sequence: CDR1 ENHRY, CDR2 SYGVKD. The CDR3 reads CASFKIRVNAEAFF. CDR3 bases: TGTGCCAGTTTCAAGATCAGGGTGAACGCTGAAGCTTTCTTT.

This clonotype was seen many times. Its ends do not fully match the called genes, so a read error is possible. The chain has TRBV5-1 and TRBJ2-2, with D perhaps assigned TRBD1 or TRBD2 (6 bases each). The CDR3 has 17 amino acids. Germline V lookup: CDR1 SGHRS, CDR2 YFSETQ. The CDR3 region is CASSLGAAPSGTGELFF. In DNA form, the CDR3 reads TGCGCCAGCAGTTTGGGGGCGGCTCCCAGCGGGACCGGGGAGCTGTTTTTT.

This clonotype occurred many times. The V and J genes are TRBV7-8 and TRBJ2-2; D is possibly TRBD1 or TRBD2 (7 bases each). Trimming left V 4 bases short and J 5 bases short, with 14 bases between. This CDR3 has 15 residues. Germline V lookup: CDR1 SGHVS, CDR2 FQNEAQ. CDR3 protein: CASSSRGEGTGELFF. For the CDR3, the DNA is TGTGCCAGCAGCTCCAGGGGGGAGGGGACCGGGGAGCTGTTTTTT.

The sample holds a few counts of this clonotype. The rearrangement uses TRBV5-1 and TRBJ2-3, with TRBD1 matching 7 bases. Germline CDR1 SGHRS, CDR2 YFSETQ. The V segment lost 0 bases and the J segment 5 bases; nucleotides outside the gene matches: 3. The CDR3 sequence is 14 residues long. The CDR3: CASSLAQGVDTQYF. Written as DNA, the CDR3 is TGCGCCAGCAGCTTGGCCCAGGGGGTAGATACGCAGTATTTT. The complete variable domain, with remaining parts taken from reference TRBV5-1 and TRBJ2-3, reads KAGVTQTPRYLIKTRGQQVTLSCSPISGHRSVSWYQQTPGQGLQFLFEYFSETQRNKGNFPGRFSGRQFSNSRSEMNVSTLELGDSALYLCASSLAQGVDTQYFGPGTRLTVL.

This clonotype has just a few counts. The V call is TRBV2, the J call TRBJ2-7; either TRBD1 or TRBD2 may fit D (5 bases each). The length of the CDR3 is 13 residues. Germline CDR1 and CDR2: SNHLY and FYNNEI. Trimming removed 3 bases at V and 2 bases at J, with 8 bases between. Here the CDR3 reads CASSDLGAYEQYF. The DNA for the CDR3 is TGTGCCAGCAGTGACCTGGGGGCCTACGAGCAGTACTTC. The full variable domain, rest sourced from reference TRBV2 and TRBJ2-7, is EPEVTQTPSHQVTQMGQEVILRCVPISNHLYFYWYRQILGQKVEFLVSFYNNEISEKSEIFDDQFSVERPDGSNFTLKIRSTKLEDSAMYFCASSDLGAYEQYFGPGTRLTVT.

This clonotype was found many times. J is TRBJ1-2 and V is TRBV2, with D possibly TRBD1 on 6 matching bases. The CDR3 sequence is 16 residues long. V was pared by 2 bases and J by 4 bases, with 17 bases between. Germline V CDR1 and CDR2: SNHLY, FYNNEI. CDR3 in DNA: TGTGCCAGCAGTGAAATTCTGGGGGGCACCGCCTATGGCTACACCTTC. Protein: CASSEILGGTAYGYTF. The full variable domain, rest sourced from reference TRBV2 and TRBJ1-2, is EPEVTQTPSHQVTQMGQEVILRCVPISNHLYFYWYRQILGQKVEFLVSFYNNEISEKSEIFDDQFSVERPDGSNFTLKIRSTKLEDSAMYFCASSEILGGTAYGYTFGSGTRLTVV.

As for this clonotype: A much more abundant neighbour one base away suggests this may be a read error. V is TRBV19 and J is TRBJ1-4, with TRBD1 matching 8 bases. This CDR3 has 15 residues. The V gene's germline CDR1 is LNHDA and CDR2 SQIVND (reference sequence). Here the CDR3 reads CASSIVPTGGEKLLF. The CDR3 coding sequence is TGTGCCAGTAGTATTGTTCCCACAGGGGGTGAAAAACTGCTTTTT.

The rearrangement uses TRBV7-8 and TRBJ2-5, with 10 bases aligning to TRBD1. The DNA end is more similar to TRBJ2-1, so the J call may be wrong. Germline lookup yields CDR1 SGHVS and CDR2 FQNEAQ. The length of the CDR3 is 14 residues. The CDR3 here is CASNSGQGYNEQFF. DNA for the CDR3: TGTGCCAGTAATTCGGGACAGGGGTACAATGAGCAGTTCTTC.

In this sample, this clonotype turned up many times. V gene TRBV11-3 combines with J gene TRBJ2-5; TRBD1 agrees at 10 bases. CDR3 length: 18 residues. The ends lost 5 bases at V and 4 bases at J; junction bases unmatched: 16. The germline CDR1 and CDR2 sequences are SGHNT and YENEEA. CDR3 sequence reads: CASSPWDRGKEIGETQYF. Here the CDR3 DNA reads TGTGCCAGCAGCCCCTGGGACAGGGGAAAGGAAATCGGAGAGACCCAGTACTTC.

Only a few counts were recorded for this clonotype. The CDR3 is CASSLSPGQPQYF. In nucleotides, the CDR3 is TGCGCCAGCAGCTTGAGTCCCGGTCAGCCCCAGTACTTC. This sequence joins TRBV5-1 and TRBJ2-7; no definite D call. Germline V gene sequence: CDR1 SGHRS, CDR2 YFSETQ. The CDR3 has 13 amino acids. V shed 1 base and J shed 10 bases, with 15 bases lying between them.

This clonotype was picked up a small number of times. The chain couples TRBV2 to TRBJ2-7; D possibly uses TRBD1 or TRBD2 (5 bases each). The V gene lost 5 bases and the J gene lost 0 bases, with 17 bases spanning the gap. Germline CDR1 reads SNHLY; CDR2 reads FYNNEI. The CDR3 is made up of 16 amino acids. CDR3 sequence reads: CASSYTGTSGSYEQYF. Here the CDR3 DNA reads TGTGCCAGCAGTTATACCGGGACCTCGGGCTCCTACGAGCAGTACTTC.

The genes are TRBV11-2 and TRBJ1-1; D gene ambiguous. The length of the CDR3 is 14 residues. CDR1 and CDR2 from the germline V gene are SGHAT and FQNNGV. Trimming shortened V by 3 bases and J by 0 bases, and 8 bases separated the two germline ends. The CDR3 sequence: CASSFKGLNTEAFF. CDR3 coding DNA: TGTGCCAGCAGCTTTAAGGGCTTGAACACTGAAGCTTTCTTT. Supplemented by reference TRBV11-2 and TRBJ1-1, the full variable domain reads EAGVAQSPRYKIIEKRQSVAFWCNPISGHATLYWYQQILGQGPKLLIQFQNNGVVDDSQLPKDRFSAERLKGVDSTLKIQPAKLEDSAVYLCASSFKGLNTEAFFGQGTRLTVV.

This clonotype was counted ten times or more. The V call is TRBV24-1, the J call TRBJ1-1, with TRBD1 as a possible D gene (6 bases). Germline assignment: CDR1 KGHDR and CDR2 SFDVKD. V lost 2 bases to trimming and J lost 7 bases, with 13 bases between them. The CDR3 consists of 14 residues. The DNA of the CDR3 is TGTGCCACCAGTGATTCGGGGGCCCAGCGTGAAGCTTTCTTT. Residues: CATSDSGAQREAFF.

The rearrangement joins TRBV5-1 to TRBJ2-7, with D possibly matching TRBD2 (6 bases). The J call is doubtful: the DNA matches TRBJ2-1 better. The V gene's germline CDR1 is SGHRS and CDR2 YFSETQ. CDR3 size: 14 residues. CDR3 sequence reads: CASSPGTYGDEQFF. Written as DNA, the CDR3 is TGCGCCAGCAGCCCCGGGACTTACGGGGATGAGCAGTTCTTC.

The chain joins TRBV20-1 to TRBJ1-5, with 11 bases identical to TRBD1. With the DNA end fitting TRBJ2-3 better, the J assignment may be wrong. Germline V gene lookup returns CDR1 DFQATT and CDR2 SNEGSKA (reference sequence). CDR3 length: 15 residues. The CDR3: CSARGTGGGDQPQYF. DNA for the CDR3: TGCAGTGCTAGAGGGACAGGGGGCGGAGATCAGCCCCAGTATTTT.